This TCR beta chain was profiled in a study of shared clonotypes between healthy human individuals. This CDR3 has 14 residues. Trimming took 3 bases from V and 1 from J, leaving 12 bases between them. The germline gives CDR1 GTSNPN, CDR2 SVGIG (reference sequence). TCRdb's table, derived via immunoSEQ multiplex PCR, lists solely in-frame clones and lacks some. Found here are around 200,000 clones, approximately 61% of them singletons; the top ten hold more than 9%. This clone was detected only once. The source is a man younger than 40 in good health. V gene TRBV30 combines with J gene TRBJ1-1; D gene unclear. Sequenced material: memory CD4+ T cells sorted from blood. Subset reported: CD45RA-negative fraction. CDR3 sequence: CAWSNDLSNTEAFF. CDR3 nucleotides: TGTGCCTGGAGCAATGACCTATCGAACACTGAAGCTTTCTTT.